This entry describes one T cell receptor (beta chain). CDR3 length: 12 amino acids. V gave up 6 bases and J gave up 3 bases, with 6 bases separating them. The germline V gene has CDR1 MNHNS and CDR2 SASEGT. This sample stems from a study of T cells in Graves' hyperthyroidism and ophthalmopathy. RNA transcripts served as the template for amplifying TCR beta CDR3 regions. An initial round of RT-PCR targeting the TCR CDR3 relied on the HTBI primer set. TCRdb re-called the multiplex PCR reads through MiXCR, storing one row per CDR3 protein. This sample yields over 650,000 distinct CDR3 sequences, of which 16% are seen a single time; over 7.5% belongs to the top ten. The authors deemed Graves' hyperthyroidism stable absent ophthalmopathy progression within 18 months. Diagnostic assessment was based on clinical symptoms, serum thyroxine and TRAb, thyroid ultrasound and orbital computed tomography.

The chain combines TRBV6-1 with TRBJ2-4; D gene unclear. Sequenced input: blood. The clonotype originates from a man between 18 and 29 years old with Graves' hyperthyroidism. CDR3 amino acids: CASRGLKNIQYF. CDR3 coding DNA: TGTGCCAGCAGAGGGCTCAAAAACATTCAGTACTTC.